The 11 T cell receptor beta chains listed next were all sequenced from one sample in a study of shared T cell receptors in the human thymus. TCRdb's table, derived via immunoSEQ multiplex PCR, lists solely in-frame clones and lacks some. The top ten hold more than 0.008% of the sample, which has about 730,000 clones, approximately 83% seen once. The data also belong to a second study, concerning human thymus T cells.

Sequences were obtained from thymocytes. These TCRs come from a girl less than two years old with a congenital heart defect.

J is TRBJ2-7 and V is TRBV5-6, with 15 bases that match TRBD2. CDR1 is SGHDT, CDR2 YYEEEE, per germline. The CDR3 spans 17 residues. Unmatched junction bases numbered 11, after V lost 6 bases and J lost 4 bases. CDR3 loop: CASTPGTSGGTLYEQYF. The DNA for the CDR3 is TGTGCCAGCACCCCCGGGACTAGCGGGGGGACGCTTTACGAGCAGTACTTC. Supplemented by reference TRBV5-6 and TRBJ2-7, the full variable domain reads DAGVTQSPTHLIKTRGQQVTLRCSPKSGHDTVSWYQQALGQGPQFIFQYYEEEERQRGNFPDRFSGHQFPNYSSELNVNALLLGDSALYLCASTPGTSGGTLYEQYFGPGTRLTVT.

This chain uses TRBV7-3 with TRBJ2-2; D might be TRBD2 (6 bases). Germline CDR1 reads SGHTA; CDR2 reads FQGTGA. This CDR3 region has 21 residues. The V end lost 6 bases, the J end lost 4 bases, and 33 bases lay between the germline ends. The CDR3 loop reads CASREPLRRELSIRGTGELFF. The CDR3 bases are TGTGCCAGCAGAGAGCCGTTGAGGAGGGAATTATCTATCCGAGGCACCGGGGAGCTGTTTTTT.

The rearrangement uses TRBV5-1 and TRBJ2-2; D not resolved. V was pared by 3 bases and J by 4 bases, with 22 bases between. Germline assignment: CDR1 SGHRS and CDR2 YFSETQ. The CDR3 runs to 18 residues. The CDR3 loop reads CASSYWHPKKIFTGELFF. The CDR3 coding sequence is TGCGCCAGCAGCTATTGGCATCCGAAAAAAATATTCACCGGGGAGCTGTTTTTT.

This clone came up once. The CDR3 spells CASSSLPGQGSHEQYF. CDR3 sequence (DNA): TGCGCCAGCAGCTCGCTGCCGGGACAGGGATCACACGAGCAGTACTTC. The V and J genes are TRBV5-1 and TRBJ2-7, with TRBD1 identical over 9 bases. The CDR3 extends over 16 amino acids. Germline CDR1 and CDR2: SGHRS and YFSETQ. Losses at the gene ends were 3 bases for V and 5 bases for J; bases not matched to a gene: 12.

The chain employs TRBV10-1 and TRBJ2-5, with 9 nucleotides matching TRBD1. Germline CDR1 reads WNHNN; CDR2 reads SYGVQD (reference sequence). V lost 6 bases to trimming and J lost 3 bases; unmatched junction nucleotides: 8. CDR3 length: 15 residues. The DNA of the CDR3 is TGCGCCAGCAGCGAGAACAGGGGGCCCAAAGAGACCCAGTACTTC. Protein: CASSENRGPKETQYF.

This clone was recorded a few times. The V call is TRBV14, the J call TRBJ1-3; TRBD1 matches 8 bases. V was pared by 0 bases and J by 0 bases, with 10 bases of the junction left unmatched. CDR3 size: 19 residues. Germline loops: CDR1 SGHDN, CDR2 FVKESK. The CDR3 sequence is CASSQEPARQGTSGNTIYF. The DNA of the CDR3 is TGTGCCAGCAGCCAAGAGCCGGCCCGACAGGGGACCTCTGGAAACACCATATATTTT.

J is TRBJ1-2 and V is TRBV7-2; 10 nucleotides align to TRBD1. CDR3 length equals 17 residues. With 3 bases clipped from V and 1 base from J, the junction kept 8 bases outside the gene matches. Germline assignment: CDR1 SGHTA and CDR2 FQGNSA. CDR3 amino acids: CASSFPRGTGDNYGYTF. In nucleotides, the CDR3 is TGTGCCAGCAGCTTCCCCCGGGGGACAGGGGATAACTATGGCTACACCTTC.

The gene calls are TRBV5-1 and TRBJ2-7; the match to TRBD2 covers 14 bases. This CDR3 has 18 amino acids. Germline V gene data show CDR1 as SGHRS and CDR2 as YFSETQ. The junction had 10 bases not matched to a gene; V was cut back by 3 bases and J by 2 bases. The CDR3 region is CASSSRLAGGPPTYEQYF. DNA for the CDR3: TGCGCCAGCAGCTCGAGACTAGCGGGGGGGCCTCCAACCTACGAGCAGTACTTC.

CDR3 amino acids: CASSFGQGEGYTF. CDR3 sequence (DNA): TGTGCCAGCAGCTTTGGACAGGGGGAAGGCTACACCTTC. This chain connects TRBV5-4 to TRBJ1-2, with 10 bases fitting TRBD1. Per germline, CDR1 SGHNT and CDR2 YYREEE (reference sequence). V gave up 2 bases and J gave up 8 bases; unmatched junction bases: 3. The CDR3 totals 13 residues.

This rearrangement joins TRBV6-5 to TRBJ1-4, with D tentatively TRBD1 (6 bases). The germline gives CDR1 MNHEY, CDR2 SVGAGI. V was pared by 4 bases and J by 4 bases, with 13 bases between. CDR3 length: 15 residues. As DNA, the CDR3 is TGTGCCAGCAGTTCCAGACAGGTTATTAATGAAAAACTGTTTTTT. Translation gives CASSSRQVINEKLFF.

The rearrangement joins TRBV2 to TRBJ1-4, with 8 positions matching TRBD1. The CDR3 runs to 13 residues. Germline CDR1 SNHLY, CDR2 FYNNEI. The trim removed 10 bases at V and 7 bases at J, leaving 8 bases unmatched. The CDR3 here is CATEGQEGEKLFF. Written as DNA, the CDR3 is TGTGCCACCGAGGGACAGGAGGGTGAAAAACTGTTTTTT.